A selection of T cell receptor beta chains follows, all from one sample in a study of OX40 agonist ivuxolimab in advanced cancers. Clones were read by immunoSEQ multiplex PCR, and TCRdb kept only the in-frame ones, dropping some. Of 45,000 or so clones detected, roughly four fifths appear once; the ten largest clones hold about 2%. Sample: CD4+ or CD8+ T cells sorted from blood, taken in a trial of the OX40 agonist ivuxolimab. The receptors shown here come from an adult with an advanced solid tumor such as melanoma, head and neck, liver or kidney cancer. Each CDR3 is given with its conserved first and last residue. Fields, in order: V gene, J gene, clone size, D gene, CDR3 protein, CDR3 DNA. D genes are given only for firm matches. The size field is filled for only some rows; it gives once, few, many or a size class.

v_gene: TRBV15
j_gene: TRBJ1-2
abundance: .
d_gene: .
CDR3aa: CATSVRALNGYTF
CDR3nt: TGTGCCACCAGCGTCAGAGCTCTAAATGGCTACACCTTC

v_gene: TRBV5-1
j_gene: TRBJ1-6
abundance: .
d_gene: TRBD1
CDR3aa: CASSEDRGSYNSPLHF
CDR3nt: TGCGCCAGCAGCGAAGACAGGGGTTCCTATAATTCACCCCTCCACTTT

v_gene: TRBV29-1
j_gene: TRBJ1-2
abundance: .
d_gene: .
CDR3aa: CSVLPTDPYGYTF
CDR3nt: TGCAGCGTTCTCCCGACAGACCCCTATGGCTACACCTTC

v_gene: TRBV28
j_gene: TRBJ2-5
abundance: .
d_gene: .
CDR3aa: CASRTERRGGQETQYF
CDR3nt: TGTGCCAGCAGGACGGAACGCAGGGGGGGCCAAGAGACCCAGTACTTC

v_gene: TRBV7-9
j_gene: TRBJ1-3
abundance: .
d_gene: .
CDR3aa: CASSSFTADTIYF
CDR3nt: TGTGCCAGCAGCTCTTTCACGGCAGACACCATATATTTT

v_gene: TRBV7-9
j_gene: TRBJ1-2
abundance: once
d_gene: .
CDR3aa: CASTPRDNYGYTF
CDR3nt: TGTGCCAGCACCCCGCGGGATAACTATGGCTACACCTTC

v_gene: TRBV19
j_gene: TRBJ2-7
abundance: .
d_gene: .
CDR3aa: CASSIVWGERTYEQYF
CDR3nt: TGTGCCAGTAGTATAGTTTGGGGAGAAAGGACCTACGAGCAGTACTTC

v_gene: TRBV27
j_gene: TRBJ1-2
abundance: .
d_gene: TRBD1
CDR3aa: CASSPSGGTGYTF
CDR3nt: TGTGCCAGCAGTCCTTCAGGGGGCACTGGCTACACCTTC

v_gene: TRBV7-2
j_gene: TRBJ2-7
abundance: .
d_gene: TRBD1
CDR3aa: CASSHRTGNYEQYF
CDR3nt: TGTGCCAGCAGCCACCGGACAGGGAACTACGAGCAGTACTTC

v_gene: TRBV4-1
j_gene: TRBJ2-4
abundance: .
d_gene: TRBD1
CDR3aa: CASSHTRDRGRAKNIQYF
CDR3nt: TGCGCCAGCAGCCATACCCGGGACAGGGGGAGGGCCAAAAACATTCAGTACTTC

v_gene: TRBV7-2
j_gene: TRBJ1-1
abundance: medium-sized
d_gene: .
CDR3aa: CASCGQANTEAFF
CDR3nt: TGTGCCAGCTGCGGACAAGCGAACACTGAAGCTTTCTTT

v_gene: TRBV5-4
j_gene: TRBJ2-6
abundance: .
d_gene: .
CDR3aa: CASSPRRGQVSGANVLTF
CDR3nt: TGTGCCAGCAGCCCCCGGAGGGGGCAAGTATCTGGGGCCAACGTCCTGACTTTC

v_gene: TRBV7-7
j_gene: TRBJ2-5
abundance: .
d_gene: .
CDR3aa: CASSLGPIWGETQYF
CDR3nt: TGTGCTAGCAGCTTAGGACCTATCTGGGGAGAGACCCAGTACTTC

v_gene: TRBV7-2
j_gene: TRBJ2-3
abundance: .
d_gene: .
CDR3aa: CASSFTATQYF
CDR3nt: TGTGCCAGCAGCTTCACAGCTACGCAGTATTTT

v_gene: TRBV9
j_gene: TRBJ1-3
abundance: .
d_gene: .
CDR3aa: CASKGSGNTIYF
CDR3nt: TGTGCCAGCAAGGGGTCGGGAAACACCATATATTTT

v_gene: TRBV10-2
j_gene: TRBJ1-1
abundance: .
d_gene: .
CDR3aa: CASSDTDKLFTEAFF
CDR3nt: TGCGCCAGCAGTGATACCGACAAACTCTTCACTGAAGCTTTCTTT

v_gene: TRBV5-1
j_gene: TRBJ2-3
abundance: .
d_gene: .
CDR3aa: CASSVPEGSQLDTQYF
CDR3nt: TGCGCCAGCAGCGTCCCTGAGGGTTCGCAATTGGATACGCAGTATTTT

v_gene: TRBV7-9
j_gene: TRBJ2-1
abundance: .
d_gene: TRBD1
CDR3aa: CASSPGTVSVEQFF
CDR3nt: TGTGCCAGCAGCCCCGGGACAGTGAGCGTCGAGCAGTTCTTC

v_gene: TRBV19
j_gene: TRBJ2-4
abundance: .
d_gene: .
CDR3aa: CASIESRAKNIQYF
CDR3nt: TGTGCCAGTATTGAGTCCCGAGCCAAAAACATTCAGTACTTC

v_gene: TRBV5-8
j_gene: TRBJ1-5
abundance: .
d_gene: .
CDR3aa: CASSLLYNQPQHF
CDR3nt: TGTGCCAGCAGCTTGCTGTATAATCAGCCCCAGCATTTT

v_gene: TRBV5-6
j_gene: TRBJ1-1
abundance: few
d_gene: .
CDR3aa: CASSLQGANTEAFF
CDR3nt: TGTGCCAGCAGCCTACAGGGTGCGAACACTGAAGCTTTCTTT

v_gene: TRBV7-6
j_gene: TRBJ1-5
abundance: .
d_gene: .
CDR3aa: CASSLDRNGDQPQHF
CDR3nt: TGTGCCAGCAGCTTAGATCGCAACGGGGATCAGCCCCAGCATTTT

v_gene: TRBV2
j_gene: TRBJ1-5
abundance: .
d_gene: .
CDR3aa: CASTGGVYSNQPQHF
CDR3nt: TGTGCCAGCACCGGAGGGGTTTATAGCAATCAGCCCCAGCATTTT

v_gene: TRBV9
j_gene: TRBJ2-7
abundance: .
d_gene: TRBD1
CDR3aa: CASNNRGATPGQYF
CDR3nt: TGTGCCAGCAACAACAGGGGGGCTACCCCTGGGCAGTACTTC

v_gene: TRBV9
j_gene: TRBJ1-2
abundance: once
d_gene: TRBD1
CDR3aa: CASSSGTGVGGYTF
CDR3nt: TGTGCCAGCAGCTCCGGGACAGGAGTGGGTGGCTACACCTTC

v_gene: TRBV2
j_gene: TRBJ1-2
abundance: few
d_gene: .
CDR3aa: CASSARTEANYGYTF
CDR3nt: TGTGCCAGCAGTGCCCGGACAGAAGCTAACTATGGCTACACCTTC

v_gene: TRBV9
j_gene: TRBJ2-2
abundance: .
d_gene: .
CDR3aa: CASQSGLLNTGELFF
CDR3nt: TGTGCCAGCCAGTCTGGTCTCTTGAACACCGGGGAGCTGTTTTTT

v_gene: TRBV14
j_gene: TRBJ1-2
abundance: medium-sized
d_gene: TRBD1
CDR3aa: CASSPWDSGYGYTF
CDR3nt: TGTGCCAGCAGCCCCTGGGACAGCGGGTATGGCTACACCTTC

v_gene: TRBV28
j_gene: TRBJ1-2
abundance: few
d_gene: .
CDR3aa: CASSLGGGTGGYTF
CDR3nt: TGTGCCAGCAGTTTGGGGGGGGGCACGGGCGGCTACACCTTC

v_gene: TRBV7-9
j_gene: TRBJ2-3
abundance: .
d_gene: .
CDR3aa: CASSLLGEGTDTQYF
CDR3nt: TGTGCCAGCAGCTTACTCGGGGAAGGCACAGATACGCAGTATTTT

v_gene: TRBV7-3
j_gene: TRBJ2-1
abundance: .
d_gene: .
CDR3aa: CASSSKGTGKGNEQFF
CDR3nt: TGTGCCAGCAGCAGCAAAGGGACGGGTAAAGGCAATGAGCAGTTCTTC

v_gene: TRBV15
j_gene: TRBJ2-1
abundance: .
d_gene: TRBD2
CDR3aa: CATSTLSGWGSEQFF
CDR3nt: TGTGCCACCAGCACTCTTAGCGGGTGGGGGAGTGAGCAGTTCTTC

v_gene: TRBV30
j_gene: TRBJ1-5
abundance: few
d_gene: .
CDR3aa: CAWSGVVSNQPQHF
CDR3nt: TGTGCCTGGAGTGGAGTAGTTAGCAATCAGCCCCAGCATTTT

v_gene: TRBV29-1
j_gene: TRBJ2-7
abundance: .
d_gene: TRBD1
CDR3aa: CSVQGALTEQYF
CDR3nt: TGCAGCGTTCAGGGGGCGCTGACCGAGCAGTACTTC

v_gene: TRBV7-9
j_gene: TRBJ2-3
abundance: .
d_gene: TRBD2
CDR3aa: CASSLAAGGSTDTQYF
CDR3nt: TGTGCCAGCAGCTTAGCCGCGGGGGGCTCTACAGATACGCAGTATTTT

v_gene: TRBV5-1
j_gene: TRBJ1-2
abundance: once
d_gene: TRBD1
CDR3aa: CASSLVQGARGYTF
CDR3nt: TGCGCCAGCAGCTTGGTACAGGGGGCTAGGGGCTACACCTTC

v_gene: TRBV5-4
j_gene: TRBJ2-4
abundance: .
d_gene: .
CDR3aa: CASSGGTKNIQYF
CDR3nt: TGTGCCAGTTCTGGCGGAACCAAAAACATTCAGTACTTC

v_gene: TRBV7-6
j_gene: TRBJ1-3
abundance: .
d_gene: .
CDR3aa: CASSSRGGNTIYF
CDR3nt: TGTGCCAGCAGCTCTAGGGGTGGAAACACCATATATTTT

v_gene: TRBV2
j_gene: TRBJ2-1
abundance: .
d_gene: TRBD2
CDR3aa: CATRGASGVRNEQFF
CDR3nt: TGTGCCACCCGAGGGGCTAGCGGGGTTAGGAATGAGCAGTTCTTC

v_gene: TRBV11-3
j_gene: TRBJ2-5
abundance: .
d_gene: .
CDR3aa: CASSLGGLEETQYF
CDR3nt: TGTGCCAGCAGCTTAGGGGGGCTAGAAGAGACCCAGTACTTC

v_gene: TRBV29-1
j_gene: TRBJ1-1
abundance: .
d_gene: .
CDR3aa: CSGGNGPRTEAFF
CDR3nt: TGCAGCGGGGGTAACGGCCCCAGGACTGAAGCTTTCTTT

v_gene: TRBV18
j_gene: TRBJ2-7
abundance: once
d_gene: .
CDR3aa: CASSPKQGDSYEQYF
CDR3nt: TGTGCCAGCTCACCAAAACAGGGTGACTCCTACGAGCAGTACTTC